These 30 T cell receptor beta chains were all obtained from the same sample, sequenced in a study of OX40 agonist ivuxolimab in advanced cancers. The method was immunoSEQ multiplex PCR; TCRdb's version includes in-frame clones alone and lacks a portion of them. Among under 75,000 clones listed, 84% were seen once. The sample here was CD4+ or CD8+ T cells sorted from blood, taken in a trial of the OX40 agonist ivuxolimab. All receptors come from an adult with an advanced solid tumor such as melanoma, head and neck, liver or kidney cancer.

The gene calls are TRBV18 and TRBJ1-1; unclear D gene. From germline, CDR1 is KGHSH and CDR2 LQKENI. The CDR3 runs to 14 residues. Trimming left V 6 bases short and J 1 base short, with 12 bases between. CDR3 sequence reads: CASSPVRGNTEAFF. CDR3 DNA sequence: TGTGCCAGCTCCCCCGTCAGAGGGAACACTGAAGCTTTCTTT.

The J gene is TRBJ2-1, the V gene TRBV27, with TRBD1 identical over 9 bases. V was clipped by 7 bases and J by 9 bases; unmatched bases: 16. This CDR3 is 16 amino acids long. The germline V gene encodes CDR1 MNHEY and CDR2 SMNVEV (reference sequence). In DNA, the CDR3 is TGTGCCAGCACTACTTCGACCGGGACAGGGAGTGGTGAGCAGTTCTTC. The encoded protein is CASTTSTGTGSGEQFF.

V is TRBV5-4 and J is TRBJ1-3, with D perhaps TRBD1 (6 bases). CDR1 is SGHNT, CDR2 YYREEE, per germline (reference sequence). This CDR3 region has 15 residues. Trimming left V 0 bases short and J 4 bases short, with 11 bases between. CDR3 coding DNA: TGTGCCAGCAGCTTGGGACAGGTTAACGGAAACACCATATATTTT. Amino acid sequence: CASSLGQVNGNTIYF.

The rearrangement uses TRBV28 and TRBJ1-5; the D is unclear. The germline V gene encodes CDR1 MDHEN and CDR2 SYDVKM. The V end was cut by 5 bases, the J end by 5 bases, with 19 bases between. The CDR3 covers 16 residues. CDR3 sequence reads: CASSPPPAPTYQPQHF. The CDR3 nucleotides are TGTGCCAGCAGTCCCCCTCCAGCCCCAACTTATCAGCCCCAGCATTTT.

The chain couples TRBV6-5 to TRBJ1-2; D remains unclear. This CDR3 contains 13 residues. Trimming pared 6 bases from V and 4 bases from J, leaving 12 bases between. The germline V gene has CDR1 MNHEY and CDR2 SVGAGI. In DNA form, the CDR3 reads TGTGCCAGCAGCCTGGCGGGTCTCTATGGCTACACCTTC. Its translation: CASSLAGLYGYTF.

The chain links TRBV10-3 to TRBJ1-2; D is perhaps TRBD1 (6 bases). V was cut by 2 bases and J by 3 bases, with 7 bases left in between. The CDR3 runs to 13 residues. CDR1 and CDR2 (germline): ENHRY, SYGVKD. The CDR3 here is CAISERGDYGYTF. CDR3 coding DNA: TGTGCCATCAGTGAGAGGGGGGACTATGGCTACACCTTC.

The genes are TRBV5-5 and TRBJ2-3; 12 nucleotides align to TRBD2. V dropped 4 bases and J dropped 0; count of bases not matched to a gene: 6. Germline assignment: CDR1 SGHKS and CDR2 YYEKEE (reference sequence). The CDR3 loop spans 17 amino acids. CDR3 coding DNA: TGTGCCAGCAGCGGGCGGACTAGCGGGACGAGCACAGATACGCAGTATTTT. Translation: CASSGRTSGTSTDTQYF.

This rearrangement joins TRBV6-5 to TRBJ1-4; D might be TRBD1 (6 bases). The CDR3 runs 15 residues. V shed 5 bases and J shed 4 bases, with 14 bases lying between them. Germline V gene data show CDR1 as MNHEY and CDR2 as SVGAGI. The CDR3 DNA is TGTGCCAGCAGTCGGACAGATCTATATAATGAAAAACTGTTTTTT. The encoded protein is CASSRTDLYNEKLFF.

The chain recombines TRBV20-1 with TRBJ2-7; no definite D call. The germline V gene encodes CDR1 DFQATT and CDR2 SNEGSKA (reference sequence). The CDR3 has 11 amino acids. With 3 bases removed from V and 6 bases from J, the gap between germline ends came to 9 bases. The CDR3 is CSASPRVEQYF. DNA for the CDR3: TGCAGTGCTAGTCCTAGGGTCGAGCAGTACTTC.

CDR3 nucleotide sequence: TGTGCCAGCAGCGTCACTAGCGGGGGTGCTGATGAGCAGTTCTTC. It yields the protein CASSVTSGGADEQFF. This chain links TRBV9 with TRBJ2-1; TRBD2 agrees at 11 bases. The CDR3 extends over 15 amino acids. The V gene's germline CDR1 is SGDLS and CDR2 YYNGEE. V lost 2 bases and J lost 8; bases outside the gene matches: 6.

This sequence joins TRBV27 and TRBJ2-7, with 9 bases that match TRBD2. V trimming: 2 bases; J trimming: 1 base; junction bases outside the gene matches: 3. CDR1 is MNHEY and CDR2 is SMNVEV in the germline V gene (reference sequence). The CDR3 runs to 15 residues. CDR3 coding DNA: TGTGCCAGCAGTTTAAGTCTAGCGGGGTCCTACGAGCAGTACTTC. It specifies CASSLSLAGSYEQYF.

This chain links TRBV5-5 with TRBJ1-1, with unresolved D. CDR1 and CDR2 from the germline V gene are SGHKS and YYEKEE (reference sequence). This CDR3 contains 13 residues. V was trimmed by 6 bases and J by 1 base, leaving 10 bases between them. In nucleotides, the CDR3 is TGTGCCAGCACCTGGACGGCGAACACTGAAGCTTTCTTT. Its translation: CASTWTANTEAFF.

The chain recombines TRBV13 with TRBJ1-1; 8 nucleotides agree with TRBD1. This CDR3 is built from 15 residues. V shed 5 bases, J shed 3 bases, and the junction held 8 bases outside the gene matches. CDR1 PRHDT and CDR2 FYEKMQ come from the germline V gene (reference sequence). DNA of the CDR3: TGTGCCAGCAGCCTTGGACAGGGTCGATACACTGAAGCTTTCTTT. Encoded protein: CASSLGQGRYTEAFF. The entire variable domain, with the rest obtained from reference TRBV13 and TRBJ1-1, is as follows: AAGVIQSPRHLIKEKRETATLKCYPIPRHDTVYWYQQGPGQDPQFLISFYEKMQSDKGSIPDRFSAQQFSDYHSELNMSSLELGDSALYFCASSLGQGRYTEAFFGQGTRLTVV.

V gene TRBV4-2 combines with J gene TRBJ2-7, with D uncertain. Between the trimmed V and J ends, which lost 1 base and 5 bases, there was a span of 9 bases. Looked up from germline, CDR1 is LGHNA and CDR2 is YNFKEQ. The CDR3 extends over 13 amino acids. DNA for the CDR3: TGTGCCAGCAGCCAAGTGACTGCGGACGAGCAGTACTTC. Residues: CASSQVTADEQYF.

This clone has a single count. The CDR3 DNA follows: TGTGCCTGGAGTGTAGATATTTACTCGGATGAGCAGTTCTTC. Protein product: CAWSVDIYSDEQFF. The chain carries TRBV30 and TRBJ2-1; D is uncertain. Germline CDR1 is GTSNPN and CDR2 is SVGIG (reference sequence). Trimming shortened V by 0 bases and J by 8 bases, and 14 bases separated the two germline ends. This CDR3 comprises 14 residues.

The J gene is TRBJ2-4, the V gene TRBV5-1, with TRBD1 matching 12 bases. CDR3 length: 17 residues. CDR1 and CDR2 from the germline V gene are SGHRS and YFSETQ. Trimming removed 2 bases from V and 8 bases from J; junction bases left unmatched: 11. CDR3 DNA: TGCGCCAGCAGCTTAACGGGACAGGGGGCTATAGGGGACATTCAGTACTTC. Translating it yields CASSLTGQGAIGDIQYF.

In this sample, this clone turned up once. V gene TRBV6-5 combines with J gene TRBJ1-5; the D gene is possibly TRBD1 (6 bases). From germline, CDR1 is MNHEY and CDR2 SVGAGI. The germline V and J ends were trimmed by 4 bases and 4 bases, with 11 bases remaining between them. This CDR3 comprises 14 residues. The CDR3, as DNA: TGTGCCAGCAGTTCGGACAGTCTGAATCAGCCCCAGCATTTT. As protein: CASSSDSLNQPQHF.

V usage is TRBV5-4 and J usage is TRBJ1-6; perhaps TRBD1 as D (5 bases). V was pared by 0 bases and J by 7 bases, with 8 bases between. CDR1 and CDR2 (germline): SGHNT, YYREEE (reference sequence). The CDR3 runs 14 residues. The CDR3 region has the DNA TGTGCCAGCAGCTTGGGCAGGGAAAATTCACCCCTCCACTTT. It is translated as CASSLGRENSPLHF.

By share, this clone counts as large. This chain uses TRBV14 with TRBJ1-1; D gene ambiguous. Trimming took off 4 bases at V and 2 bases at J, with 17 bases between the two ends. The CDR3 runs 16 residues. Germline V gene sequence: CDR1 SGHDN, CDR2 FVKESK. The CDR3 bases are TGTGCCAGCAGCCTTAAAGGGCGGGGAAGTAACACTGAAGCTTTCTTT. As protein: CASSLKGRGSNTEAFF. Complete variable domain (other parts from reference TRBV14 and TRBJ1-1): EAGVTQFPSHSVIEKGQTVTLRCDPISGHDNLYWYRRVMGKEIKFLLHFVKESKQDESGMPNNRFLAERTGGTYSTLKVQPAELEDSGVYFCASSLKGRGSNTEAFFGQGTRLTVV.

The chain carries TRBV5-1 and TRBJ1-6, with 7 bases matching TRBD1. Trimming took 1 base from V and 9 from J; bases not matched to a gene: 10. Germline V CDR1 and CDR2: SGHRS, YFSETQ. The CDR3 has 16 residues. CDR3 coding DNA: TGCGCCAGCAGCTTGAGGGGGACAGATGGGAGTTCACCCCTCCACTTT. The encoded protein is CASSLRGTDGSSPLHF.

CDR3 in amino acids: CASSLATGALNTGELFF. CDR3 nucleotide sequence: TGTGCCAGCAGCTTAGCGACAGGGGCCTTGAACACCGGGGAGCTGTTTTTT. The chain has TRBV7-2 and TRBJ2-2; TRBD1 aligns across 8 bases. The germline V gene has CDR1 SGHTA and CDR2 FQGNSA. CDR3 length equals 17 residues. Losses at the gene ends were 0 bases for V and 1 base for J; bases not matched to a gene: 4. The entire variable domain, with the rest obtained from reference TRBV7-2 and TRBJ2-2, is as follows: GAGVSQSPSNKVTEKGKDVELRCDPISGHTALYWYRQSLGQGLEFLIYFQGNSAPDKSGLPSDRFSAERTGGSVSTLTIQRTQQEDSAVYLCASSLATGALNTGELFFGEGSRLTVL.

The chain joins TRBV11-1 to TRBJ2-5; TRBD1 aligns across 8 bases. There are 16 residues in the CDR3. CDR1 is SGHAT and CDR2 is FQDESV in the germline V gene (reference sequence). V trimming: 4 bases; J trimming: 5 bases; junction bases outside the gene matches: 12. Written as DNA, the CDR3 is TGTGCCAGCAGCTCCAGACAGGGGCGCTTTAGGGAGACCCAGTACTTC. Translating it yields CASSSRQGRFRETQYF.

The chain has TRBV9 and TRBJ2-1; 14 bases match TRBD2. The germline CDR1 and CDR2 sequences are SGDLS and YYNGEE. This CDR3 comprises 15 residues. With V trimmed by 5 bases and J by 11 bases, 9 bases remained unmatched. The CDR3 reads CASRPPGTSGSQQFF. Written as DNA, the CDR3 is TGTGCCAGCAGACCCCCCGGGACTAGCGGGAGTCAGCAGTTCTTC.

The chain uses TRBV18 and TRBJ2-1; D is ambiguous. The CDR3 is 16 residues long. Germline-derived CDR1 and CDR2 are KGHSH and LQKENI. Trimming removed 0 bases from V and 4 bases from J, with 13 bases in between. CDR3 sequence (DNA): TGTGCCAGCTCACCACCGGTGACGGTGCGGTACAATGAGCAGTTCTTC. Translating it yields CASSPPVTVRYNEQFF.

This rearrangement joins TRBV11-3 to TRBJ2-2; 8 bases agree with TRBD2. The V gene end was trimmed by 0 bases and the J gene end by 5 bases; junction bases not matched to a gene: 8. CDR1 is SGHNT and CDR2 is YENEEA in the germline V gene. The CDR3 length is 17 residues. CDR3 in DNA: TGTGCCAGCAGCTTAGATCGGGGCCGGGGGGGAACCGGGGAGCTGTTTTTT. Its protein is CASSLDRGRGGTGELFF.

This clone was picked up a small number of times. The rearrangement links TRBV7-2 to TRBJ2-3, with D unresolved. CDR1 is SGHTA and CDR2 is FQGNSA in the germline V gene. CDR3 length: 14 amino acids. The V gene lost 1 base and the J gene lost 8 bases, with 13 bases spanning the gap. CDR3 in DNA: TGTGCCAGCAGCTTAGGAGGCAGCGTGGGTACGCAGTATTTT. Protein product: CASSLGGSVGTQYF.

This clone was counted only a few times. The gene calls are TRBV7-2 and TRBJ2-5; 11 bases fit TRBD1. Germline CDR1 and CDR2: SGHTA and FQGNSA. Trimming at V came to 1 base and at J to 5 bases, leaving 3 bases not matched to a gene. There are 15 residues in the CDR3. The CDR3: CASSLGTGGWETQYF. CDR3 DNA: TGTGCCAGCAGCTTAGGGACAGGGGGCTGGGAGACCCAGTACTTC.

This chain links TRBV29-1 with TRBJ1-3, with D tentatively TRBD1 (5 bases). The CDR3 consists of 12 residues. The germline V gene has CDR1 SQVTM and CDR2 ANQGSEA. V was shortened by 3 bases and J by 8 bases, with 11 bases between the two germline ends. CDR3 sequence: CSVEQWGDTIYF. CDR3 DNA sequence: TGCAGCGTTGAGCAATGGGGCGACACCATATATTTT.

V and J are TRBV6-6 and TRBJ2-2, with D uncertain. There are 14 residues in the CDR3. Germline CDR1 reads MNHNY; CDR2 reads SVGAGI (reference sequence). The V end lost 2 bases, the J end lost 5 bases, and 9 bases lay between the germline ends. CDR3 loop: CASSYQTLTGELFF. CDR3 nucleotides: TGTGCCAGCAGTTACCAGACCCTGACCGGGGAGCTGTTTTTT.

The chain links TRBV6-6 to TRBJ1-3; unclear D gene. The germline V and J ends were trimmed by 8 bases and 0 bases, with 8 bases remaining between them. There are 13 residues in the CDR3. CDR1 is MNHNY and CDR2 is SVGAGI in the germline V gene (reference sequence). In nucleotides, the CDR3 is TGTGCCAGCCGAGGTAACTCTGGAAACACCATATATTTT. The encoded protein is CASRGNSGNTIYF.